These T cell receptor beta chains were read from a single sample in a study of blood T cell repertoires in COVID-19. Sequenced by immunoSEQ multiplex PCR; TCRdb stores in-frame clones only, minus some. This table has around 260,000 clones, about 80% appearing once. Sequenced material: PBMCs or T cells enriched from blood (not recorded which). The receptors were gathered from a man aged 30 to 39 with acute COVID-19. CDR3s include the opening cysteine and the closing phenylalanine or tryptophan. A D gene is named only where the DNA matches it firmly. The size of a clone is reported for some rows only, either as once, few or many, or as a class for expanded clones.

J	D	size	V	CDR3	DNA
TRBJ1-5	TRBD1	-	TRBV28	CASSSSGGRNQPQHF	TGTGCCAGCAGTTCGTCAGGGGGTCGAAATCAGCCCCAGCATTTT
TRBJ1-1	TRBD1	-	TRBV5-4	CASSTPGTVDEAFF	TGTGCCAGCAGCACACCCGGGACAGTAGATGAAGCTTTCTTT
TRBJ1-2	-	-	TRBV2	CASSSHSSGYTF	TGTGCCAGCAGTTCTCACAGCTCGGGCTACACCTTC
TRBJ2-1	-	few	TRBV12-3/TRBV12-4	CASRRSSNEQFF	TGTGCCAGCAGAAGATCTAGTAATGAGCAGTTCTTC
TRBJ1-6	TRBD1	-	TRBV7-9	CASRQTDRVSPLHF	TGTGCCAGCAGACAAACTGACAGGGTTTCACCCCTCCACTTT
TRBJ1-3	-	-	TRBV6-5	CASTVGGVGNTIYF	TGTGCCAGCACCGTTGGCGGGGTTGGAAACACCATATATTTT
TRBJ1-1	-	-	TRBV3-1/TRBV3-2	CASSQERVTEAFF	TGTGCCAGCAGCCAAGAACGGGTCACTGAAGCTTTCTTT
TRBJ2-5	TRBD1	few	TRBV18	CASSPGTEETQYF	TGTGCCAGCTCACCAGGGACAGAAGAGACCCAGTACTTC
TRBJ2-1	TRBD2	-	TRBV14	CASSQVAGGDNEQFF	TGTGCCAGCAGCCAAGTAGCGGGGGGAGACAATGAGCAGTTCTTC
TRBJ1-2	-	-	TRBV19	CASSIGRGTAYGYTF	TGTGCCAGTAGTATTGGAAGGGGGACGGCTTATGGCTACACCTTC
TRBJ1-1	-	once	TRBV5-4	CASSRRAPDEAFF	TGTGCCAGCAGCCGCAGGGCACCTGATGAAGCTTTCTTT
TRBJ1-4	-	-	TRBV3-1/TRBV3-2	CASSPTPRATNEKLFF	TGTGCCAGCAGCCCCACCCCCCGAGCAACTAATGAAAAACTGTTTTTT
TRBJ2-3	TRBD2	once	TRBV5-4	CASSSGGALNTQYF	TGTGCCAGCAGCTCCGGGGGGGCCCTTAACACGCAGTATTTT
TRBJ1-6	-	once	TRBV6-4	CASSDSIGDDSPLHF	TGTGCCAGCAGTGACTCGATAGGGGATGATTCACCCCTCCACTTT
TRBJ1-3	-	-	TRBV9	CASSVELEFVSGNTIYF	TGTGCCAGCAGCGTAGAATTGGAGTTTGTCTCTGGAAACACCATATATTTT
TRBJ1-2	TRBD1	-	TRBV19	CASSIDPGQYVDYGYTF	TGTGCCAGTAGTATAGACCCGGGACAGTATGTAGACTATGGCTACACCTTC
TRBJ1-2	TRBD1	once	TRBV27	CASRSVGQGASGYTF	TGTGCCAGCAGGTCCGTAGGACAGGGGGCGAGTGGCTACACCTTC
TRBJ2-5	-	once	TRBV24-1	CATSEPGQKQTQYF	TGTGCCACCAGTGAGCCGGGACAAAAACAGACCCAGTACTTC
TRBJ1-3	-	-	TRBV3-1/TRBV3-2	CASSRQHTIYF	TGTGCCAGCAGCCGACAGCACACCATATATTTT
TRBJ1-4	-	-	TRBV19	CASRDTGKRATNEKLFF	TGTGCCAGTAGGGACACAGGGAAACGGGCAACTAATGAAAAACTGTTTTTT
TRBJ2-1	-	-	TRBV4-3	CASSQEDGRDNEQFF	TGCGCCAGCAGCCAAGAAGATGGGCGGGACAATGAGCAGTTCTTC
TRBJ1-1	TRBD1	-	TRBV5-1	CASSLQGEKLIAFF	TGCGCCAGCAGCTTACAGGGGGAGAAGTTGATAGCTTTCTTT
TRBJ1-5	TRBD1	-	TRBV29-1	CSAALGTGIGQPQHF	TGCAGCGCTGCACTTGGGACAGGAATAGGTCAGCCCCAGCATTTT
TRBJ1-1	TRBD1	-	TRBV6-5	CASSYRDSPGTEAFF	TGTGCCAGCAGTTACAGGGACAGTCCAGGTACTGAAGCTTTCTTT
TRBJ2-3	TRBD2	-	TRBV24-1	CATSDPGLAGNTDTQYF	TGTGCCACCAGTGATCCGGGACTAGCGGGGAACACAGATACGCAGTATTTT
TRBJ1-5	TRBD1	-	TRBV6-4	CASRERQGSGPQHF	TGTGCCAGCAGGGAGCGACAGGGCAGTGGGCCCCAGCATTTT
TRBJ1-1	TRBD1	many	TRBV19	CASSRGLSRQGGYTEAFF	TGTGCCAGTAGTAGGGGCCTCTCTCGGCAGGGGGGATACACTGAAGCTTTCTTT
TRBJ2-2	-	once	TRBV7-2	CASSLDPPLGFDTGELFF	TGTGCCAGCAGCTTAGATCCGCCCTTGGGCTTCGACACCGGGGAGCTGTTTTTT
TRBJ2-3	-	few	TRBV5-1	CASSLGGKDTDTQYF	TGTGCCAGCAGCTTGGGCGGAAAGGACACAGATACGCAGTATTTT
TRBJ2-1	-	-	TRBV19	CASRKVFGEPYNEQFF	TGTGCCAGCAGGAAGGTGTTCGGGGAACCTTACAATGAGCAGTTCTTC
TRBJ1-5	-	-	TRBV29-1	CSVRQDGLSNQPQHF	TGCAGCGTCCGGCAGGACGGACTTAGCAATCAGCCCCAGCATTTT
TRBJ1-4	TRBD1	-	TRBV5-6	CASSLFGQGMYGNEKLFF	TGTGCCAGCAGCTTGTTCGGACAGGGAATGTATGGTAATGAAAAACTGTTTTTT
TRBJ1-2	-	-	TRBV15	CATSNAGPPYGYTF	TGTGCCACCTCCAACGCAGGGCCTCCCTATGGCTACACCTTC
TRBJ2-1	-	-	TRBV25-1	CASTPKGYSYNEQFF	TGTGCCAGCACCCCCAAGGGGTACTCCTACAATGAGCAGTTCTTC
TRBJ1-4	-	-	TRBV7-9	CASSLSGGTNEKLFF	TGTGCCAGCAGCTTATCCGGGGGAACTAATGAAAAACTGTTTTTT
TRBJ2-1	TRBD2	-	TRBV7-2	CASSRTSGSASYNEQFF	TGTGCCAGCAGCCGGACTAGCGGGAGCGCATCCTACAATGAGCAGTTCTTC
TRBJ2-3	-	-	TRBV7-2	CASSLVPLATDTQYF	TGTGCCAGCAGCTTAGTACCACTCGCCACAGATACGCAGTATTTT
TRBJ1-6	TRBD1	-	TRBV28	CASVGTAYNSPLHF	TGTGCCAGCGTCGGGACAGCCTATAATTCACCCCTCCACTTT
TRBJ2-5	TRBD2	-	TRBV4-1	CASSQDSGTSVGETQYF	TGCGCCAGCAGCCAAGATTCGGGGACTAGCGTGGGTGAGACCCAGTACTTC
TRBJ2-5	-	once	TRBV7-9	CASSLTSIQETQYF	TGTGCCAGCAGCTTAACAAGTATCCAAGAGACCCAGTACTTC
TRBJ1-6	-	-	TRBV5-1	CASSLGGGRSPLHF	TGCGCCAGCAGCTTGGGTGGGGGCCGATCACCCCTCCACTTT
TRBJ2-2	TRBD2	-	TRBV6-4	CASSRAGDDTGELFF	TGTGCCAGCAGTCGCGCGGGGGACGACACCGGGGAGCTGTTTTTT
TRBJ1-1	TRBD1	-	TRBV5-1	CASSSTGQLNTEAFF	TGCGCCAGCAGCTCCACGGGACAGCTGAACACTGAAGCTTTCTTT